Presented here are 27 T cell receptor beta chains from one specimen sequenced in a study of Ad26.COV2.S vaccination and SARS-CoV-2 variants. Here immunoSEQ multiplex PCR was the method, and the copy in TCRdb shows in-frame clones only, minus some. The table has 300,000 to 400,000 clones, 70% to 90% seen once. As to treatment: roughly 19 received Ad26.COV2.S at low or high dose, single or two shots; several received placebo; per-sample allocation not given. Samples analyzed were those drawn on day 63 after the first vaccine or placebo injection. The source was peripheral blood, collected in a trial of Ad26.COV2.S vaccine versus placebo. The source of these receptors is a person aged 18-65 years who received the Ad26.COV2.S COVID-19 vaccine or a placebo.

The rearrangement joins TRBV7-6 to TRBJ1-6; possibly TRBD1 for D (6 bases). The length of the CDR3 is 16 residues. Germline CDR1 is SGHVS and CDR2 is FNYEAQ. Trimming shortened V by 5 bases and J by 6 bases, and 17 bases separated the two germline ends. CDR3 nucleotide sequence: TGTGCCAGCAGCCGGGGGGGGGCAGCAGTTAATTCACCCCTCCACTTT. Translated: CASSRGGAAVNSPLHF. Variable domain in full (rest from reference TRBV7-6 and TRBJ1-6): GAGVSQSPRYKVTKRGQDVALRCDPISGHVSLYWYRQALGQGPEFLTYFNYEAQQDKSGLPNDRFSAERPEGSISTLTIQRTEQRDSAMYRCASSRGGAAVNSPLHFGNGTRLTVT.

The genes are TRBV9 and TRBJ2-2; 8 bases are shared with TRBD1. The length of the CDR3 is 16 residues. The V gene's germline CDR1 is SGDLS and CDR2 YYNGEE. The ends lost 0 bases at V and 6 bases at J; junction bases unmatched: 7. The CDR3 spells CASSVGQGAFPGELFF. CDR3 in DNA: TGTGCCAGCAGCGTAGGCCAGGGGGCTTTCCCCGGGGAGCTGTTTTTT.

V usage is TRBV2 and J usage is TRBJ2-1; TRBD2 agrees at 8 bases. V shed 8 bases, J shed 4 bases, and the junction held 13 bases outside the gene matches. The germline V gene encodes CDR1 SNHLY and CDR2 FYNNEI. The CDR3 is 16 amino acids. CDR3: CASVKASGHNYNEQFF. The CDR3 bases are TGTGCCAGCGTTAAAGCTAGCGGGCATAATTACAATGAGCAGTTCTTC. The full variable domain, in which reference TRBV2 and TRBJ2-1 provide the parts outside the CDR3, is EPEVTQTPSHQVTQMGQEVILRCVPISNHLYFYWYRQILGQKVEFLVSFYNNEISEKSEIFDDQFSVERPDGSNFTLKIRSTKLEDSAMYFCASVKASGHNYNEQFFGPGTRLTVL.

The V gene is TRBV2, the J gene TRBJ1-5; TRBD1 matches 9 bases. This CDR3 region has 13 residues. Germline CDR1 reads SNHLY; CDR2 reads FYNNEI. The V and J ends lost 3 bases and 6 bases, in that order; junction bases with no gene match: 0. The CDR3 sequence is CASSEDRGQPQHF. CDR3 coding DNA: TGTGCCAGCAGTGAGGACAGGGGTCAGCCCCAGCATTTT.

The chain carries TRBV6-5 and TRBJ1-1; D may be TRBD1 (5 bases). CDR3 size: 12 residues. Trimming shortened V by 2 bases and J by 6 bases, and 7 bases separated the two germline ends. The germline V gene has CDR1 MNHEY and CDR2 SVGAGI. The CDR3 region is CASSYRGAEAFF. The CDR3 region has the DNA TGTGCCAGCAGTTACCGGGGGGCTGAAGCTTTCTTT.

This clone has just a few counts. This chain uses TRBV5-4 with TRBJ1-2; D remains unclear. Trimming left V 4 bases short and J 0 bases short, with 7 bases between. Germline loops: CDR1 SGHNT, CDR2 YYREEE (reference sequence). This CDR3 spans 13 amino acids. CDR3 nucleotide sequence: TGTGCCAGCAGCCAACAGACTAACTATGGCTACACCTTC. Protein sequence: CASSQQTNYGYTF.

The chain is built from TRBV29-1 and TRBJ2-2; D not certain. The CDR3 spans 12 residues. Trimming stripped 6 bases from V and 1 base from J, with 6 bases between. Germline values: CDR1 SQVTM, CDR2 ANQGSEA. CDR3 protein: CSVNRNTGELFF. CDR3 sequence (DNA): TGCAGCGTGAACAGGAACACCGGGGAGCTGTTTTTT.

This sequence joins TRBV5-6 and TRBJ2-5; TRBD2 matches at 10 bases. J gave up 1 base and V 0 bases, and 6 bases lay outside the gene matches. There are 17 residues in the CDR3. Germline V lookup: CDR1 SGHDT, CDR2 YYEEEE. The CDR3 reads CASSLVSGGALQETQYF. Here the CDR3 DNA reads TGTGCCAGCAGCTTGGTCAGCGGGGGGGCCCTCCAAGAGACCCAGTACTTC.

The chain combines TRBV15 with TRBJ1-2; 7 bases match TRBD1. V gave up 0 bases and J gave up 4 bases; unmatched junction bases: 11. Germline V gene lookup returns CDR1 LNHNV and CDR2 YYDKDF (reference sequence). CDR3 length equals 17 residues. The CDR3, as DNA: TGTGCCACCAGCAGAGATGACTGGGACAGCCCCTTCTATGGCTACACCTTC. As protein: CATSRDDWDSPFYGYTF.

The rearrangement joins TRBV5-1 to TRBJ2-3, with D perhaps given as TRBD1 or TRBD2 (5 bases each). The CDR3 contains 15 residues. Germline V lookup: CDR1 SGHRS, CDR2 YFSETQ. V lost 3 bases, J lost 0 bases, and 11 bases lay in between. This CDR3 reads CASSSIRDSTDTQYF. The CDR3 region has the DNA TGCGCCAGCAGCTCGATCCGGGACAGCACAGATACGCAGTATTTT.

J is TRBJ2-7 and V is TRBV5-1; a possible D gene is TRBD1 (7 bases). CDR1 and CDR2 from the germline V gene are SGHRS and YFSETQ. Trimming took off 6 bases at V and 1 base at J, with 11 bases between the two ends. The CDR3 runs to 13 residues. CDR3 DNA: TGCGCCAGCAAGCCAGGGGGGTCCTACGAGCAGTACTTC. This codes for CASKPGGSYEQYF.

This clone was detected only once. Here the CDR3 DNA reads TGTGCCAGCAGCGCCGGGACAGGGGGCTCCGGGGAGCTGTTTTTT. Translation gives CASSAGTGGSGELFF. This chain uses TRBV5-6 with TRBJ2-2; TRBD1 matches at 12 bases. The CDR3 is 15 residues long. CDR1 is SGHDT and CDR2 is YYEEEE in the germline V gene. With V trimmed by 4 bases and J by 6 bases, 4 bases remained unmatched.

The chain recombines TRBV28 with TRBJ1-2; no definite D call. This CDR3 comprises 11 residues. The germline gives CDR1 MDHEN, CDR2 SYDVKM. Trimming left V 5 bases short and J 13 bases short, with 14 bases between. CDR3 sequence (DNA): TGTGCCAGCAGTGCCCAGGTCTCCCCCACCTTC. This translates into CASSAQVSPTF.

The gene calls are TRBV27 and TRBJ1-5; no definite D call. V was pared by 5 bases and J by 3 bases, with 14 bases between. The CDR3 is made up of 15 amino acids. CDR1 MNHEY and CDR2 SMNVEV come from the germline V gene (reference sequence). CDR3: CASSPDNGYNQPQHF. Here the CDR3 DNA reads TGTGCCAGCAGTCCCGATAATGGGTACAATCAGCCCCAGCATTTT.

This clone was recorded only once. This chain connects TRBV4-1 to TRBJ2-7; D is unresolved. The CDR3 spans 15 residues. Germline CDR1 MGHRA, CDR2 YSYEKL. V lost 1 base, J lost 0 bases, and 10 bases lay in between. This chain's CDR3 is CASSQVHHDSYEQYF. The CDR3 DNA reads TGCGCCAGCAGCCAAGTTCACCACGACTCCTACGAGCAGTACTTC.

The chain joins TRBV7-9 to TRBJ2-4; D possibly uses TRBD1 or TRBD2 (5 bases each). V was pared by 1 base and J by 7 bases, with 17 bases between. The CDR3 is 16 amino acids. Per germline, CDR1 SEHNR and CDR2 FQNEAQ (reference sequence). The chain's CDR3 is CASSLGAEGLGNIQYF. CDR3 DNA sequence: TGTGCCAGCAGCTTAGGGGCCGAGGGGCTGGGGAACATTCAGTACTTC.

V is TRBV19 and J is TRBJ2-3; D is uncertain. This CDR3 is built from 15 residues. V gave up 3 bases and J gave up 0 bases, with 10 bases separating them. Germline V lookup: CDR1 LNHDA, CDR2 SQIVND (reference sequence). The CDR3 DNA sequence: TGTGCCAGTAGTATTTTCACTGATAGCACAGATACGCAGTATTTT. As protein: CASSIFTDSTDTQYF.

The chain carries TRBV5-4 and TRBJ2-1; 7 bases are shared with TRBD2. The CDR3 loop spans 14 amino acids. Germline loops: CDR1 SGHNT, CDR2 YYREEE (reference sequence). After removal of 7 bases from V and 9 bases from J, the junction contained 13 bases not matched to a gene. The CDR3 reads CASGLAVRVAEQFF. The CDR3 DNA is TGTGCCAGCGGGCTAGCGGTGCGGGTGGCTGAGCAGTTCTTC.

A remark on this clone: A junction end diverges from the germline sequence, so it may reflect a read error. This chain uses TRBV13 with TRBJ1-1, with D possibly matching TRBD1 (6 bases). The germline V gene encodes CDR1 PRHDT and CDR2 FYEKMQ (reference sequence). This CDR3 region has 12 residues. This CDR3 reads CASSVGGVEAFF. CDR3 DNA sequence: TGTGCCAGCAGCGTAGGGGGAGTTGAAGCTTTCTTT.

This chain links TRBV4-1 with TRBJ2-4, with 8 bases that match TRBD2. Germline CDR1 reads MGHRA; CDR2 reads YSYEKL. The ends lost 6 bases at V and 6 bases at J; junction bases unmatched: 10. CDR3 length: 15 residues. For the CDR3, the DNA is TGCGCCAGCAGTGCCCCGCCGGGAGGGTTAAACATTCAGTACTTC. Translated, it gives CASSAPPGGLNIQYF.

The V and J genes are TRBV6-6 and TRBJ2-5; D possibly matches TRBD1 or TRBD2 (6 bases each). The germline V gene encodes CDR1 MNHNY and CDR2 SVGAGI (reference sequence). This CDR3 has 14 residues. V was clipped by 4 bases and J by 4 bases, with 13 bases between them. The CDR3 reads CASSWGATGETQYF. The CDR3 DNA follows: TGTGCCAGCAGTTGGGGGGCTACCGGAGAGACCCAGTACTTC.

The CDR3 DNA reads TGCGCCAGCAGCGATGCCTCGGCCCGAACGGGCACTGAAGCTTTCTTT. Its translation is CASSDASARTGTEAFF. V gene TRBV5-1 combines with J gene TRBJ1-1; no definite D call. Trimming cost V 4 bases and J 4 bases, with 20 bases left between them. Germline V lookup: CDR1 SGHRS, CDR2 YFSETQ. The CDR3 extends over 16 amino acids. Full variable domain (remainder filled in from reference TRBV5-1 and TRBJ1-1): KAGVTQTPRYLIKTRGQQVTLSCSPISGHRSVSWYQQTPGQGLQFLFEYFSETQRNKGNFPGRFSGRQFSNSRSEMNVSTLELGDSALYLCASSDASARTGTEAFFGQGTRLTVV.

CDR3 DNA sequence: TGCGCCAGCAGCCGAGTACAGGGGGATGGCTACACCTTC. Residues: CASSRVQGDGYTF. This chain connects TRBV4-1 to TRBJ1-2; 8 nucleotides agree with TRBD1. Germline CDR1 reads MGHRA; CDR2 reads YSYEKL. The J segment lost 6 bases and the V segment lost 4 bases, leaving 4 bases of the junction unmatched. This CDR3 is built from 13 residues.

The genes are TRBV10-3 and TRBJ2-7; the D gene is possibly TRBD1 (6 bases). V gave up 4 bases and J gave up 2 bases, with 12 bases separating them. This CDR3 region has 14 residues. Germline values: CDR1 ENHRY, CDR2 SYGVKD. The CDR3: CAISADSITYEQYF. CDR3 DNA sequence: TGTGCCATCAGTGCGGACAGTATTACCTACGAGCAGTACTTC.

CDR3 DNA: TGTGCCAGTAGTGTAACAGGGGTCCAGGAGACCCAGTACTTC. Protein sequence: CASSVTGVQETQYF. The chain uses TRBV19 and TRBJ2-5; 7 bases are a match to TRBD1. Germline V gene data show CDR1 as LNHDA and CDR2 as SQIVND (reference sequence). The V and J ends lost 5 bases and 5 bases, in that order; junction bases with no gene match: 8. CDR3 length: 14 residues.

The chain links TRBV10-3 to TRBJ2-6, with D maybe TRBD1 (5 bases). The CDR3 length is 14 residues. Germline V lookup: CDR1 ENHRY, CDR2 SYGVKD. Trimming removed 8 bases from V and 2 bases from J, with 10 bases in between. In DNA, the CDR3 is TGTGCCATCGGGGCACAGGCTGGGGCCAACGTCCTGACTTTC. Its translation: CAIGAQAGANVLTF.

The chain uses TRBV6-2 or TRBV6-3 and TRBJ2-7; D not certain. Trimming shortened V by 2 bases and J by 1 base, and 12 bases separated the two germline ends. Looked up from germline, CDR1 is MNHEY and CDR2 is SVGEGT. The CDR3 has 15 residues. CDR3 loop: CASSYGLPASYEQYF. CDR3 coding DNA: TGTGCCAGCAGTTACGGGCTCCCGGCTTCCTACGAGCAGTACTTC.